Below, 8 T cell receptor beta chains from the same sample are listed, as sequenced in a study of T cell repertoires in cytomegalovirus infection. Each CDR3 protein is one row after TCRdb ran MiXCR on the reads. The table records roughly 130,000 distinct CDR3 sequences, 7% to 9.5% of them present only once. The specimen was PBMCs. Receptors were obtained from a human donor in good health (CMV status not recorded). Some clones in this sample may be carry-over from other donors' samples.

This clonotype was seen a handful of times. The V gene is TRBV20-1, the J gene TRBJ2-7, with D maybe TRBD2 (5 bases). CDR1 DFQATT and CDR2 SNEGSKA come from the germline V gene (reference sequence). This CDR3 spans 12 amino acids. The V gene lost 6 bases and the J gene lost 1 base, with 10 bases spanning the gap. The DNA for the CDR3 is TGCAGTGCAGGACGGGGTTCCTACGAGCAGTACTTC. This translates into CSAGRGSYEQYF.

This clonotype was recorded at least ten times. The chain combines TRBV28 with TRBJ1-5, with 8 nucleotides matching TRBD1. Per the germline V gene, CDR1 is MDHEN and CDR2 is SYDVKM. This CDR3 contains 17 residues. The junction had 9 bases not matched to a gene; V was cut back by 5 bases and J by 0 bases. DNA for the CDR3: TGTGCCAGCAGTGCCCGGGACAGGAGGTATAGCAATCAGCCCCAGCATTTT. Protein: CASSARDRRYSNQPQHF.

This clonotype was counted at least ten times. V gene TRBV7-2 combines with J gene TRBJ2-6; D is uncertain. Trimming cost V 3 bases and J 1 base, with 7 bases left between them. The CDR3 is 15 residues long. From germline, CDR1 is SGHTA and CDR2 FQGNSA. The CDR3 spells CASSFIWSGANVLTF. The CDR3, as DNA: TGTGCCAGCAGCTTTATCTGGTCTGGGGCCAACGTCCTGACTTTC.

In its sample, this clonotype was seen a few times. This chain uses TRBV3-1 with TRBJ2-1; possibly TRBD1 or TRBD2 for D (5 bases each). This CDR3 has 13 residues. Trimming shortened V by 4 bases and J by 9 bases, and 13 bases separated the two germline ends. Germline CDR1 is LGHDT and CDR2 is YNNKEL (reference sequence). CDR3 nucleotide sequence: TGTGCCAGCAGCCGATCGAGGGGTGGTGAGCAGTTCTTC. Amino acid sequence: CASSRSRGGEQFF.

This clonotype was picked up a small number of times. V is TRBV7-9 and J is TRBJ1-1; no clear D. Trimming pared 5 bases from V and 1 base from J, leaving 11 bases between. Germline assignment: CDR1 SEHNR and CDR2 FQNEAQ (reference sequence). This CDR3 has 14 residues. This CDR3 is CASSERPTNTEAFF. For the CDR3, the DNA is TGTGCCAGCAGCGAAAGACCCACGAACACTGAAGCTTTCTTT.

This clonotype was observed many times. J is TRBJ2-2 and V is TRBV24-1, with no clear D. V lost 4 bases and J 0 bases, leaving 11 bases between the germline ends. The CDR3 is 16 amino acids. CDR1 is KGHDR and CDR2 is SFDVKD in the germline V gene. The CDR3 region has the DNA TGTGCCACCAGTGACCCGAGGCGGACGAACACCGGGGAGCTGTTTTTT. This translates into CATSDPRRTNTGELFF.

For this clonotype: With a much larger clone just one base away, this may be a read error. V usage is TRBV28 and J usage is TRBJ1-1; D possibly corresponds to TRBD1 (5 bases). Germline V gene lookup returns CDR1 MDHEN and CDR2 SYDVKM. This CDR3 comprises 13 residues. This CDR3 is CASGLRTGTEAFF. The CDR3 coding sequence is TGTGCCAGCGGTTTACGTACAGGCACTGAAGCTTTCTTT.

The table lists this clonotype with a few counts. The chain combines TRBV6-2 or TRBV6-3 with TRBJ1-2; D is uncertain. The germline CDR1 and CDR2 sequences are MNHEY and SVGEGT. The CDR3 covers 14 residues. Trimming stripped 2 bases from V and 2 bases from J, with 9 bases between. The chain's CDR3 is CASSYGRGNYGYTF. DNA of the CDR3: TGTGCCAGCAGTTACGGACGAGGGAACTATGGCTACACCTTC.